The T cell receptor (delta chain) described here comes from a study of gamma-delta chains in newborns, infants, children. About this clone itself: A read error likely explains this, since a far larger clone differs by one base. Other nucleotide sequences in the sample specify the same CDR3.

The CDR3 covers 18 residues. Germline lookup yields CDR1 GEAIGNYY and CDR2 EKD. The ends lost 0 bases at V and 2 bases at J; junction bases unmatched: 4. TCRdb fed the reads into CATT to redo clone calling. The profile shows fewer than 3,500 delta-chain clones, 3.5% to 5% of them singletons. Sequences were obtained from blood. The receptor's source is a child who was a newborn, infant or young child, either healthy, febrile or measles-vaccinated (not recorded which). The chain employs TRDV2 and TRDJ3, with TRDD3 identical over 9 bases. CDR3 nucleotide sequence: TGTGCCTGTGACACCGTATTGGGGGATACCTGGGACACCCGACAGATGTTTTTC. It yields the protein CACDTVLGDTWDTRQMFF.